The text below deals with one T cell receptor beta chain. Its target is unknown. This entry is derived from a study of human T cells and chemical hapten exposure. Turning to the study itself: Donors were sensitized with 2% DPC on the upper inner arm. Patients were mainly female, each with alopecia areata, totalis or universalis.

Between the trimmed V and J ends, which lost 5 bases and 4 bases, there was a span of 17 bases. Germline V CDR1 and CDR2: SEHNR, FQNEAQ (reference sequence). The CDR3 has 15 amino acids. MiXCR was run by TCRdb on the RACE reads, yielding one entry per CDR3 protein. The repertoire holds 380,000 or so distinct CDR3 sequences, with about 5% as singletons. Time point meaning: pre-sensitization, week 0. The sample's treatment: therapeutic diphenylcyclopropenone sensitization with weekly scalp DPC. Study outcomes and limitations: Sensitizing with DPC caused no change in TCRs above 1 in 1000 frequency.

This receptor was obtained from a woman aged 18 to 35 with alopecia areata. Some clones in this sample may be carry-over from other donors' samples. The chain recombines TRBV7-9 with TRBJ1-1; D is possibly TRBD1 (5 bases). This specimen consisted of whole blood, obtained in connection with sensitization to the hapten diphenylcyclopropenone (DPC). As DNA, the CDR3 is TGTGCCAGCAGCCCTGGGACCTCTACCCGCACTGAAGCTTTCTTT. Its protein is CASSPGTSTRTEAFF.